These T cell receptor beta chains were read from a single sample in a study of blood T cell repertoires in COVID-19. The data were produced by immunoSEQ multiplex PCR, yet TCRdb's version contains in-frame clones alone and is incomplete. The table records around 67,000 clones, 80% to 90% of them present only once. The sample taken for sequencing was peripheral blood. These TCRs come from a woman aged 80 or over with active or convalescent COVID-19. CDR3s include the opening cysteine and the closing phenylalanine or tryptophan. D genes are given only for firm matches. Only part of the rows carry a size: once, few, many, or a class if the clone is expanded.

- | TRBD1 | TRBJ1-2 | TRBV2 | CASRRERGGAGYTF | TGTGCCAGCAGGCGGGAAAGAGGGGGCGCTGGCTACACCTTC
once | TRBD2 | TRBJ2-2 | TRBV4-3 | CASRRELAGGGELFF | TGCGCCAGCAGGAGGGAACTAGCGGGAGGGGGGGAGCTGTTTTTT
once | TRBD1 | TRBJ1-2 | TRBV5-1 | CASSLEGQGGGYTF | TGCGCCAGCAGCTTGGAGGGACAGGGCGGCGGCTACACCTTC
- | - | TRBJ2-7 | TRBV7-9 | CASSLAGAYEQYF | TGTGCCAGCAGCTTAGCGGGGGCGTACGAGCAGTACTTC
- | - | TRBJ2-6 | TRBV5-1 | CASSLGSSGANVLTF | TGCGCCAGCAGCTTGGGGAGCTCTGGGGCCAACGTCCTGACTTTC
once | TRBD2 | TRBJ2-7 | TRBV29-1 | CSVELLIAGGRYEQYF | TGCAGCGTTGAACTACTCATAGCGGGAGGGAGGTACGAGCAGTACTTC
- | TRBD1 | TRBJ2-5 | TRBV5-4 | CASSRTGVQETQYF | TGTGCCAGCAGCCGAACAGGGGTACAAGAGACCCAGTACTTC
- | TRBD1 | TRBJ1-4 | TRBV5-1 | CASSLANSGGLNEKLFF | TGCGCCAGCAGCTTGGCCAACTCAGGGGGCCTTAATGAAAAACTGTTTTTT
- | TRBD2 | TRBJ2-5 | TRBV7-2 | CASSLARTSGWGVETQYF | TGTGCCAGCAGCTTAGCGAGGACTAGCGGTTGGGGGGTAGAGACCCAGTACTTC
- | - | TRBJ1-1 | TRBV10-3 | CAIKFNDRGGTEAFF | TGTGCCATCAAATTCAATGACAGAGGGGGAACTGAAGCTTTCTTT
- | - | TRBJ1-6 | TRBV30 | CAWTRGSSGSSYNSPLHF | TGTGCCTGGACCCGAGGATCGTCGGGGAGCTCCTATAATTCACCCCTCCACTTT
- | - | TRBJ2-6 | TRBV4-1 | CASSQVLLSGANVLTF | TGCGCCAGCAGCCAAGTACTGCTCTCTGGGGCCAACGTCCTGACTTTC
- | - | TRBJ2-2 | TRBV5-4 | CASRQESRTGELFF | TGTGCCAGCAGACAAGAATCTAGGACCGGGGAGCTGTTTTTT
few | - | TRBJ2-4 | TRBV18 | CASSRDGRARDLQYF | TGTGCCAGCTCGCGAGACGGGCGGGCGCGGGATTTGCAGTACTTC
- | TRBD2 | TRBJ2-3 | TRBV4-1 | CASSQEPSGGTDTQYF | TGCGCCAGCAGCCAAGAACCTAGCGGGGGGACAGATACGCAGTATTTT
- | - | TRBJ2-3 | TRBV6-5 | CASSSFYTQYF | TGTGCCAGCAGTTCTTTCTATACGCAGTATTTT
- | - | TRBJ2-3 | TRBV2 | CASSGGKGLAVGGGQYF | TGTGCCAGCAGTGGAGGGAAGGGGCTAGCGGTCGGAGGGGGGCAGTATTTT
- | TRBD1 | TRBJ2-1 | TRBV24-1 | CATNRGQPSNEQFF | TGTGCCACCAACCGGGGACAGCCAAGCAATGAGCAGTTCTTC
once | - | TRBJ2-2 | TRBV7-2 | CASSLVRRELFF | TGTGCCAGCAGCTTAGTGAGGCGGGAGCTGTTTTTT
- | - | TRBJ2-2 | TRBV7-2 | CASSLEGGLNTGELFF | TGTGCCAGCAGCTTAGAAGGCGGGTTGAACACCGGGGAGCTGTTTTTT
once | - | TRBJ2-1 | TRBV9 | CASSVQGHNEQFF | TGTGCCAGCAGCGTTCAGGGCCACAATGAGCAGTTCTTC
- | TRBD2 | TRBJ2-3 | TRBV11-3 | CASSFVFGASGRTDTQYF | TGTGCCAGCAGCTTCGTTTTCGGGGCTAGCGGACGCACAGATACGCAGTATTTT
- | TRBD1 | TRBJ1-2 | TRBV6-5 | CASRETGVNYGYTF | TGTGCCAGCAGGGAGACAGGGGTAAACTATGGCTACACCTTC
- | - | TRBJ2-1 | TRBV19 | CASSTNGKSNEQFF | TGTGCCAGTAGTACCAACGGGAAGTCTAATGAGCAGTTCTTC
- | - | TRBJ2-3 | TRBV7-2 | CASSLGELDTQYF | TGTGCCAGCAGCTTAGGAGAGTTAGATACGCAGTATTTT
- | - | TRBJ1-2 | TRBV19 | CASRLGQYGYTF | TGTGCCAGTAGACTTGGACAGTATGGCTACACCTTC
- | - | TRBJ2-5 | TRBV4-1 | CASSHADRVRVTQYF | TGCGCCAGCAGCCACGCGGACAGAGTTCGAGTGACCCAGTACTTC
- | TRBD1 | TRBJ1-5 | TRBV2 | CASSLDRREQPQHF | TGTGCCAGCAGCCTGGACAGGCGGGAACAGCCCCAGCATTTT
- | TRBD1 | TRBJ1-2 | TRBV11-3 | CASSLVRGRTSGGYTF | TGTGCCAGCAGCTTAGTCAGGGGGCGAACCTCCGGTGGCTACACCTTC
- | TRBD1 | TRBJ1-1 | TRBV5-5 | CASRYAGTGAMNTEAFF | TGTGCCAGCAGATATGCCGGGACAGGGGCTATGAACACTGAAGCTTTCTTT
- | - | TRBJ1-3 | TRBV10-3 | CALSNAGSGRGNTIYF | TGTGCCCTTTCCAATGCGGGATCTGGACGCGGAAACACCATATATTTT
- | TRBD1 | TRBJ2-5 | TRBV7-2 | CASSFSQGGETQYF | TGTGCCAGCAGCTTCTCACAGGGGGGAGAGACCCAGTACTTC
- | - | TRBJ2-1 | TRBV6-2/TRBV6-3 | CASSRGPWGEQFF | TGTGCCAGCAGTCGCGGGCCCTGGGGTGAGCAGTTCTTC
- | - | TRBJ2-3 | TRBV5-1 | CASTQGTGWDTQYF | TGCGCCAGCACCCAGGGTACCGGGTGGGATACGCAGTATTTT
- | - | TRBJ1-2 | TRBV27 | CASSVRGDGYTF | TGTGCCAGCAGTGTTCGCGGGGATGGCTACACCTTC
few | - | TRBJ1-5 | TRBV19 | CASSSTVNQPQHF | TGTGCCAGTAGTTCGACAGTTAATCAGCCCCAGCATTTT
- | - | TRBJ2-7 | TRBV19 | CASRLDSASYEQYF | TGTGCCAGTAGGTTGGACAGCGCGTCCTACGAGCAGTACTTC
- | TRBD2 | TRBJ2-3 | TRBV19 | CASSISSGITDTQYF | TGTGCCAGTAGTATATCGAGCGGGATCACAGATACGCAGTATTTT
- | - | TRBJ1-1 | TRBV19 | CASSMIPGMNTEAFF | TGTGCCAGTAGTATGATTCCGGGGATGAACACTGAAGCTTTCTTT
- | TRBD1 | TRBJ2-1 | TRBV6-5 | CASRGTGGRNEQFF | TGTGCCAGCAGAGGGACAGGGGGTAGGAATGAGCAGTTCTTC
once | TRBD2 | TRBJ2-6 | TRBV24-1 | CATSDFKRGLSSGANVLTF | TGTGCCACCAGTGATTTTAAGCGGGGCTTAAGCTCTGGGGCCAACGTCCTGACTTTC